Presented here are 30 T cell receptor beta chains from one specimen sequenced in a study of neurological immune-mediated disorders (dated by TCRdb to about 2019). The library was produced with 5' RACE. TCRdb records Illumina HiSeq 2500 as the sequencer. The public sequencing data were trimmed at Q25 with fastp and processed into clonotypes with MiXCR by TCRdb, which kept only in-frame beta chains. Every distinct CDR3 protein forms one entry, paired with its most common genes and DNA. The sample table shows 70,000 to 95,000 distinct CDR3 sequences, and roughly 13% are seen once. 5% of the sample goes to the ten largest clones. In the paper's terms, the time point label means: longitudinal time-point 2. Sequenced sample: PBMCs. Source of these receptors: a female donor with HTLV-1-associated myelopathy (HAM/TSP).

This clonotype was seen at least ten times. The genes are TRBV2 and TRBJ2-3; D ambiguous. Germline V lookup: CDR1 SNHLY, CDR2 FYNNEI. V lost 3 bases, J lost 2 bases, and 9 bases lay in between. The CDR3 is 14 residues long. The CDR3 region has the DNA TGTGCCAGCAGTGATGGGTACCTCACAGATACGCAGTATTTT. The encoded protein is CASSDGYLTDTQYF.

This sequence joins TRBV20-1 and TRBJ2-1, with 10 bases matching TRBD2. Trimming removed 2 bases from V and 10 bases from J; junction bases left unmatched: 8. The germline CDR1 and CDR2 sequences are DFQATT and SNEGSKA (reference sequence). This CDR3 has 14 amino acids. The CDR3 is CSARPGLASVEQFF. Here the CDR3 DNA reads TGCAGTGCTAGACCGGGACTAGCGTCGGTGGAGCAGTTCTTC.

This clonotype was counted at least ten times. This may come from a read error, since a much larger clone is one base off. The J gene is TRBJ2-3, the V gene TRBV20-1; 10 bases match TRBD2. The CDR3 is 14 amino acids. Germline values: CDR1 DFQATT, CDR2 SNEGSKA (reference sequence). The V and J ends lost 4 bases and 2 bases, in that order; junction bases with no gene match: 3. The CDR3 sequence is CSAIGLAVTDTQYF. In nucleotides, the CDR3 is TGCAGTGCTATCGGACTAGCGGTCACAGATACGCAGTATTTT.

This clonotype was counted many times. The chain uses TRBV12-3 or TRBV12-4 and TRBJ2-1; D ambiguous. V lost 2 bases to trimming and J lost 5 bases, with 4 bases between them. The CDR3 totals 12 residues. The CDR3 sequence: CASSLTHNEQFF. The CDR3 nucleotides read TGTGCCAGCAGTTTAACTCACAATGAGCAGTTCTTC.

This clonotype has only one observation. J is TRBJ1-6 and V is TRBV11-2, with D unclear. Germline lookup yields CDR1 SGHAT and CDR2 FQNNGV. V was trimmed by 3 bases and J by 6 bases, leaving 6 bases between them. The CDR3 loop spans 13 amino acids. The CDR3, as DNA: TGTGCCAGCAGCTTCCAGTCTAATTCACCCCTCCACTTT. Translated, it gives CASSFQSNSPLHF. Using reference TRBV11-2 and TRBJ1-6 for the parts outside the CDR3, the full variable domain is EAGVAQSPRYKIIEKRQSVAFWCNPISGHATLYWYQQILGQGPKLLIQFQNNGVVDDSQLPKDRFSAERLKGVDSTLKIQPAKLEDSAVYLCASSFQSNSPLHFGNGTRLTVT.

The table lists this clonotype with many counts. The rearrangement uses TRBV20-1 and TRBJ2-3; D is perhaps TRBD2 (5 bases). The germline V and J ends were trimmed by 4 bases and 6 bases, with 11 bases remaining between them. The CDR3 is 12 amino acids. Germline loops: CDR1 DFQATT, CDR2 SNEGSKA (reference sequence). The CDR3 nucleotides read TGCAGTGCTATACTAGTATCGGATACGCAGTATTTT. Its translation is CSAILVSDTQYF.

This clonotype was counted many times. This chain connects TRBV15 to TRBJ1-6; D is uncertain. From germline, CDR1 is LNHNV and CDR2 YYDKDF (reference sequence). The length of the CDR3 is 12 residues. V was clipped by 6 bases and J by 10 bases, with 10 bases between them. The CDR3 spells CATRTGPSPLHF. Here the CDR3 DNA reads TGTGCCACCAGGACGGGTCCCTCACCCCTCCACTTT.

This clonotype was detected ten times or more. The rearrangement links TRBV11-3 to TRBJ2-7; either TRBD1 or TRBD2 may supply D (7 bases each). The CDR3 is made up of 14 amino acids. The V gene lost 4 bases and the J gene lost 0 bases, with 10 bases spanning the gap. Germline CDR1 SGHNT, CDR2 YENEEA. CDR3 sequence reads: CASSSRGGSYEQYF. The CDR3 bases are TGTGCCAGCAGCTCCAGGGGGGGCTCCTACGAGCAGTACTTC.

In this sample, this clonotype turned up many times. The chain uses TRBV10-3 and TRBJ1-2; tentatively, D is TRBD1 (6 bases). There are 14 residues in the CDR3. Trimming left V 0 bases short and J 6 bases short, with 11 bases between. Germline loops: CDR1 ENHRY, CDR2 SYGVKD. The CDR3 reads CAISESWRTDGYTF. The CDR3 DNA follows: TGTGCCATCAGTGAGTCGTGGCGGACAGATGGCTACACCTTC.

Comments on this clonotype: The germline gene is not matched at one end of the junction; a read error may be the cause. V is TRBV28 and J is TRBJ2-4, with D possibly matching TRBD1 (5 bases). Germline V gene lookup returns CDR1 MDHEN and CDR2 SYDVKM. The CDR3 is 17 amino acids. The CDR3 DNA reads TGTGCCAGCAGTTTCAAGGCCAGGGCTTTAGGCAAAAACATTCTGTACTTC. Residues: CASSFKARALGKNILYF. Full variable domain (outside the CDR3, taken from reference TRBV28 and TRBJ2-4): DVKVTQSSRYLVKRTGEKVFLECVQDMDHENMFWYRQDPGLGLRLIYFSYDVKMKEKGDIPEGYSVSREKKERFSLILESASTNQTSMYLCASSFKARALGKNILYFGAGTRLSVL.

The chain has TRBV2 and TRBJ1-5; D is undetermined. V shed 3 bases and J shed 0 bases, with 6 bases lying between them. There are 14 residues in the CDR3. CDR1 and CDR2 (germline): SNHLY, FYNNEI. DNA for the CDR3: TGTGCCAGCAGTGACAAAAATAGCAATCAGCCCCAGCATTTT. This encodes CASSDKNSNQPQHF.

This clonotype was counted many times. The rearrangement joins TRBV27 to TRBJ1-6, with D tentatively TRBD1 (5 bases). The CDR3 has 15 amino acids. The germline V and J ends were trimmed by 3 bases and 10 bases, with 16 bases remaining between them. Germline V lookup: CDR1 MNHEY, CDR2 SMNVEV (reference sequence). Here the CDR3 DNA reads TGTGCCAGCAGTTTGGAGGGGCCCGCTAAATCACCCCTCCACTTT. The encoded protein is CASSLEGPAKSPLHF.

This clonotype was observed many times. The chain combines TRBV10-3 with TRBJ2-2; D might be TRBD1 (6 bases). Germline values: CDR1 ENHRY, CDR2 SYGVKD. This CDR3 is built from 16 residues. The ends were cut back, 6 bases at V and 1 base at J, with 15 bases in the middle. The CDR3 bases are TGTGCCATCAGGGGGCAAGAGGGGGTGAACACCGGGGAGCTGTTTTTT. Translating gives CAIRGQEGVNTGELFF.

This clonotype has a count of ten or more. The rearrangement joins TRBV5-1 to TRBJ2-5; D is unresolved. The germline gives CDR1 SGHRS, CDR2 YFSETQ. V was pared by 0 bases and J by 9 bases, with 15 bases between. CDR3 length: 14 amino acids. CDR3 region: CASSLGQDGLSQYF. The CDR3 DNA sequence: TGCGCCAGCAGCTTGGGCCAGGACGGTCTGTCCCAGTACTTC. The whole variable domain, filled in from reference TRBV5-1 and TRBJ2-5, reads KAGVTQTPRYLIKTRGQQVTLSCSPISGHRSVSWYQQTPGQGLQFLFEYFSETQRNKGNFPGRFSGRQFSNSRSEMNVSTLELGDSALYLCASSLGQDGLSQYFGPGTRLLVL.

This clonotype was detected ten times or more. This chain uses TRBV29-1 with TRBJ1-2; 7 nucleotides align to TRBD1. CDR1 is SQVTM and CDR2 is ANQGSEA in the germline V gene. The trim removed 2 bases at V and 13 bases at J, leaving 10 bases unmatched. The CDR3 has 12 amino acids. In DNA, the CDR3 is TGCAGCGTTGAACAGGACAGGAGGTTTCGCACCTTC. Its translation: CSVEQDRRFRTF.

Many counts were recorded for this clonotype. This chain links TRBV15 with TRBJ1-3; D is possibly TRBD1 (6 bases). The CDR3 sequence is 14 residues long. CDR1 is LNHNV and CDR2 is YYDKDF in the germline V gene (reference sequence). Between the trimmed V and J ends, which lost 1 base and 8 bases, there was a span of 12 bases. Here the CDR3 reads CATSRGQGSDTIYF. CDR3 in DNA: TGTGCCACCAGCAGAGGCCAGGGGTCGGACACCATATATTTT.

In this sample, this clonotype turned up many times. This sequence joins TRBV9 and TRBJ1-2; possibly TRBD1 for D (5 bases). Germline CDR1 SGDLS, CDR2 YYNGEE. Trimming left V 4 bases short and J 0 bases short, with 13 bases between. The CDR3 covers 15 residues. The CDR3 here is CASSSGIQPNYGYTF. Here the CDR3 DNA reads TGTGCCAGCAGCTCAGGGATTCAACCTAACTATGGCTACACCTTC. Filled out from reference TRBV9 and TRBJ1-2, the complete variable domain reads DSGVTQTPKHLITATGQRVTLRCSPRSGDLSVYWYQQSLDQGLQFLIQYYNGEERAKGNILERFSAQQFPDLHSELNLSSLELGDSALYFCASSSGIQPNYGYTFGSGTRLTVV.

The table lists this clonotype with many counts. The chain links TRBV5-1 to TRBJ2-1; D may be TRBD1 (6 bases). Germline V gives CDR1 SGHRS, CDR2 YFSETQ. V dropped 0 bases and J dropped 5 bases, with 9 bases sitting between them. The CDR3 is made up of 14 amino acids. The CDR3 DNA reads as TGCGCCAGCAGCTTGGCTACAGGGAACAATGAGCAGTTCTTC. Protein sequence: CASSLATGNNEQFF.

The chain links TRBV20-1 to TRBJ1-2; 7 bases are a match to TRBD1. V gave up 3 bases and J gave up 3 bases; unmatched junction bases: 19. Germline CDR1 and CDR2: DFQATT and SNEGSKA (reference sequence). The CDR3 is 18 residues long. CDR3 loop: CSASPLRQGADPYYGYTF. In nucleotides, the CDR3 is TGCAGTGCTAGCCCCCTTAGACAGGGCGCCGACCCGTACTATGGCTACACCTTC.

This clonotype was detected ten times or more. CDR3 DNA: TGTGCCAGCAGCGACCCCCACGGGAACACTGAAGCTTTCTTT. It is translated as CASSDPHGNTEAFF. This chain uses TRBV7-8 with TRBJ1-1; no reliable D call. Germline V gene sequence: CDR1 SGHVS, CDR2 FQNEAQ. Trimming cost V 5 bases and J 1 base, with 11 bases left between them. This CDR3 region has 14 residues.

This clonotype appeared many times. DNA for the CDR3: TGCGCCAGCAGGGGTAGCCTGAGGGGAAATGAGCAGTTCTTC. Residues: CASRGSLRGNEQFF. J is TRBJ2-1 and V is TRBV5-1, with D possibly being TRBD1 or TRBD2 (5 bases each). Trimming stripped 5 bases from V and 7 bases from J, with 16 bases between. Germline lookup yields CDR1 SGHRS and CDR2 YFSETQ. The CDR3 loop spans 14 amino acids.

In this sample, this clonotype turned up many times. The J gene is TRBJ1-5, the V gene TRBV20-1; unclear D gene. Germline assignment: CDR1 DFQATT and CDR2 SNEGSKA (reference sequence). The CDR3 has 13 residues. Between the trimmed V and J ends, which lost 2 bases and 2 bases, there was a span of 7 bases. The CDR3 sequence: CSARPGGNQPQHF. The CDR3 DNA reads as TGCAGTGCTAGACCAGGAGGCAATCAGCCCCAGCATTTT.

The sample holds many counts of this clonotype. The rearrangement uses TRBV5-4 and TRBJ2-2; 10 nucleotides line up with TRBD1. This CDR3 is built from 17 residues. V was pared by 0 bases and J by 5 bases, with 7 bases of the junction left unmatched. CDR1 and CDR2 (germline): SGHNT, YYREEE (reference sequence). This chain's CDR3 is CASSLEPPGQGTGELFF. For the CDR3, the DNA is TGTGCCAGCAGCTTGGAGCCCCCGGGACAGGGGACCGGGGAGCTGTTTTTT.

This clonotype came up many times. The chain recombines TRBV11-2 with TRBJ2-2; unclear D gene. The CDR3 loop spans 15 amino acids. The V end lost 2 bases, the J end lost 3 bases, and 10 bases lay between the germline ends. The germline V gene has CDR1 SGHAT and CDR2 FQNNGV. The CDR3 region has the DNA TGTGCCAGCAGCTTAAATGTGGGCTACACCGGGGAGCTGTTTTTT. Its translation is CASSLNVGYTGELFF.

This clonotype was picked up many times. The chain joins TRBV4-1 to TRBJ2-5; D is possibly TRBD1 (5 bases). This CDR3 is 14 amino acids long. V lost 4 bases and J 2 bases, leaving 11 bases between the germline ends. Per the germline V gene, CDR1 is MGHRA and CDR2 is YSYEKL. The CDR3 DNA is TGCGCCAGCAGCCGACAGACAGTTCAAGAGACCCAGTACTTC. It translates to CASSRQTVQETQYF.

This clonotype was found many times. The V gene is TRBV30, the J gene TRBJ2-6, with D hard to call. This CDR3 has 15 amino acids. V gave up 1 base and J gave up 1 base, with 8 bases separating them. Germline lookup yields CDR1 GTSNPN and CDR2 SVGIG (reference sequence). DNA for the CDR3: TGTGCCTGGAGTGCCCCTCTGTCTGGGGCCAACGTCCTGACTTTC. It specifies CAWSAPLSGANVLTF.

This clonotype was picked up many times. The chain combines TRBV5-1 with TRBJ2-2, with TRBD1 matching over 10 bases. This CDR3 is built from 16 residues. The V gene end was trimmed by 5 bases and the J gene end by 3 bases; junction bases not matched to a gene: 7. CDR1 is SGHRS and CDR2 is YFSETQ in the germline V gene. CDR3 loop: CASSRTGGTDTGELFF. Here the CDR3 DNA reads TGCGCCAGCAGTCGGACAGGGGGGACGGACACCGGGGAGCTGTTTTTT.

This clonotype was seen many times. This sequence joins TRBV9 and TRBJ2-5; possible D gene TRBD2, 5 bases. Trimming stripped 0 bases from V and 3 bases from J, with 6 bases between. Germline V CDR1 and CDR2: SGDLS, YYNGEE. The length of the CDR3 is 13 residues. The CDR3 loop is CASSVGSEETQYF. CDR3 sequence (DNA): TGTGCCAGCAGCGTAGGTAGCGAAGAGACCCAGTACTTC.

This clonotype was seen many times. The chain combines TRBV10-1 with TRBJ2-1, with TRBD1 as a possible D gene (7 bases). Trimming cost V 3 bases and J 9 bases, with 18 bases left between them. Germline V gene data show CDR1 as WNHNN and CDR2 as SYGVQD (reference sequence). CDR3 size: 15 residues. Here the CDR3 DNA reads TGCGCCAGCAGTGACCCAAGGGGGCAGGGGGGTGAGCAGTTCTTC. Its protein is CASSDPRGQGGEQFF.

In this sample, this clonotype turned up many times. This chain links TRBV28 with TRBJ2-6; possible D gene TRBD2, 7 bases. V was pared by 5 bases and J by 4 bases, with 9 bases between. Germline CDR1 and CDR2: MDHEN and SYDVKM. The CDR3 covers 14 residues. CDR3 nucleotides: TGTGCCAGCAGTGGGGGGGCCGGGGCCAACGTCCTGACTTTC. Its translation: CASSGGAGANVLTF.